This TCR beta chain derives from a study of T cells in localized non-small cell lung cancer. Trimming cost V 1 base and J 8 bases; bases outside gene matches: 4. Germline CDR1 is SGHDN and CDR2 is FVKESK. CDR3 length: 13 residues. Generated by immunoSEQ multiplex PCR, the TCRdb table keeps only in-frame clones and is missing some. This sample has about 59,000 clones, with about 90% found just once. This clone appeared once. Its specificity is unknown. Study-wide points: Adjacent lung was found to contain a median about 55 of the top 100 tumor clones. The study found T cell clonality highest in uninvolved adjacent lung, above tumor. Higher adjacent-lung clonality was associated with shorter survival. Without multi-region sequencing, intratumor heterogeneity could not be excluded.

The clonotype comes from a man aged 40 to 70 with stage I squamous cell lung carcinoma. This material consisted of peripheral blood, taken before any cancer treatment. The chain employs TRBV14 and TRBJ1-1, with 7 bases identical to TRBD1. The DNA of the CDR3 is TGTGCCAGCAGCCAAGGACAGGGACAAGAAGCTTTCTTT. Protein: CASSQGQGQEAFF.